The following is a TCR beta chain sequence with its context. This table comes from immunoSEQ multiplex PCR, and its TCRdb copy is limited to in-frame clones, with some not included. The sample carries around 160,000 clones, around nine tenths recorded once. This entry is derived from a study of blood T cell repertoires in COVID-19. Across the study: Specimens from acute and convalescent COVID-19 originated in the United States, Italy and Spain.

The length of the CDR3 is 14 residues. Per the germline V gene, CDR1 is ENHRY and CDR2 is SYGVKD. Germline trimming cut 6 bases from V and 5 bases from J; bases unmatched to any gene: 6. The rearrangement joins TRBV10-3 to TRBJ2-7; 11 nucleotides agree with TRBD2. Material for sequencing was peripheral blood. The receptor's source is a human donor in a cohort sampled during active COVID-19. The CDR3 coding sequence is TGTGCCATCAGATCCGGGACTAGCGGAGACGAGCAGTACTTC. Translation gives CAIRSGTSGDEQYF.